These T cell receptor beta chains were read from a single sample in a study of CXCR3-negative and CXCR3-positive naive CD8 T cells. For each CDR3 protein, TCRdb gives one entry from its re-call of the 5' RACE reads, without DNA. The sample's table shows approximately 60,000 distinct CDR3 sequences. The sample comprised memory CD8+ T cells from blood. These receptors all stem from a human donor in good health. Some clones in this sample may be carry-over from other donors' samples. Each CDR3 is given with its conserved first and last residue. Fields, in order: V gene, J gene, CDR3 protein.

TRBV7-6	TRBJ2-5	CASSSHRVRLDQETQYF
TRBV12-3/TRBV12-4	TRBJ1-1	CASSPGLMNTEAFF
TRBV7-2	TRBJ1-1	CASSLGSERRAFF
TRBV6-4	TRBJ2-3	CASSDATDSTDTQYF
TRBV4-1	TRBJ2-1	CASSQDPAAGGYNEQFF
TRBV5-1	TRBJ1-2	CASSLRSWGASSYGYTF
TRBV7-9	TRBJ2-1	CASSGHRDPYNEQFF
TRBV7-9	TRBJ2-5	CASSLEKETQYF
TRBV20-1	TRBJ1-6	CSAGGGELNSPLHF
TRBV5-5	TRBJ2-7	CASSSYGTDVYEQYF
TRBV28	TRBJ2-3	CASSLLSTQYF
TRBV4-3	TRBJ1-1	CASSQGYLNTEAFF
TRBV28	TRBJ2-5	CASSLTGTGGFGETQYF
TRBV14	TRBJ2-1	CASSQGQGHEQFF
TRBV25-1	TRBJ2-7	CASSEWGGNYEQYF